The TCR beta chain described here comes from a study of metastatic and nonmetastatic thyroid tumors. Thyroid surgery had not been preceded by any treatment in any patient. This clone came up a few times. TCRdb re-called clones via MiXCR from the PCR reads. Here the sample spans 55,000 to 75,000 clones, around 19% being singletons. CDR1 and CDR2 (germline): MNHEY, SVGEGT. There are 14 residues in the CDR3. V lost 6 bases, J lost 2 bases, and 13 bases lay in between. Specimen: blood. This TCR derives from a female donor with papillary thyroid cancer or a benign thyroid nodule (not recorded which). Some clones in this sample may be carry-over from other donors' samples. This chain connects TRBV6-2 or TRBV6-3 to TRBJ1-2; no clear D. CDR3 sequence reads: CASSSGSWNYGYTF. CDR3 DNA: TGTGCCAGCAGCTCCGGGTCTTGGAACTATGGCTACACCTTC.